These T cell receptor beta chains were read from a single sample in a study of OX40 agonist ivuxolimab in advanced cancers. The repertoire was sequenced with immunoSEQ multiplex PCR; TCRdb's copy has only in-frame clones and lacks some. Of just over 35,000 clones in the sample, roughly 80% were seen once. Source: CD4+ or CD8+ T cells sorted from blood, taken in a trial of the OX40 agonist ivuxolimab. The receptors were sampled from an adult with an advanced solid tumor such as melanoma, head and neck, liver or kidney cancer. The CDR3 runs from the conserved cysteine through the conserved F or W. The order of the fields is J gene, V gene, D gene, clone size, CDR3 protein, CDR3 DNA. D genes are given only for firm matches. The size field is filled for only some rows; it gives once, few, many or a size class.

J: TRBJ1-5
V: TRBV6-6
D: TRBD1
size: -
CDR3: CASSLQGTGNQPQHF
DNA: TGTGCCAGCAGTCTACAGGGGACGGGCAATCAGCCCCAGCATTTT

J: TRBJ2-1
V: TRBV11-2
D: -
size: -
CDR3: CASSPFLVERSSYNEQFF
DNA: TGTGCCAGCAGCCCCTTTTTGGTTGAGCGGAGCTCCTACAATGAGCAGTTCTTC

J: TRBJ2-7
V: TRBV6-5
D: -
size: -
CDR3: CASSPGDEQYF
DNA: TGTGCCAGCAGTCCGGGGGACGAGCAGTACTTC

J: TRBJ2-3
V: TRBV14
D: TRBD2
size: -
CDR3: CASSLGVGLAGVPTDTQYF
DNA: TGTGCCAGCAGCCTTGGGGTCGGACTAGCGGGAGTCCCCACAGATACGCAGTATTTT

J: TRBJ2-3
V: TRBV27
D: -
size: -
CDR3: CASSPSAGTGTDTQYF
DNA: TGTGCCAGCAGTCCTTCTGCGGGAACTGGCACAGATACGCAGTATTTT

J: TRBJ1-1
V: TRBV4-1
D: -
size: -
CDR3: CASSQGEGNTEAFF
DNA: TGCGCCAGCAGCCAAGGTGAGGGGAACACTGAAGCTTTCTTT

J: TRBJ1-2
V: TRBV4-3
D: -
size: -
CDR3: CASSQDRIGRDENGYTF
DNA: TGCGCCAGCAGCCAAGATAGGATCGGCAGGGATGAGAATGGCTACACCTTC

J: TRBJ2-7
V: TRBV9
D: -
size: -
CDR3: CASSVGHYSYEQYF
DNA: TGTGCCAGCAGCGTAGGACACTATTCCTACGAGCAGTACTTC

J: TRBJ2-3
V: TRBV12-5
D: -
size: -
CDR3: CASGLGSGTPLRF
DNA: TGTGCTAGTGGTTTGGGGTCTGGGACTCCTCTCAGGTTT

J: TRBJ2-7
V: TRBV5-1
D: TRBD1
size: -
CDR3: CASSLVQGALDEQYF
DNA: TGCGCCAGCAGCTTGGTCCAGGGGGCATTAGACGAGCAGTACTTC

J: TRBJ1-2
V: TRBV11-2
D: -
size: -
CDR3: CASSFGIGYGYTF
DNA: TGTGCCAGCAGCTTCGGGATTGGTTATGGCTACACCTTC

J: TRBJ1-1
V: TRBV5-1
D: -
size: -
CDR3: CASSWENGDTEAFF
DNA: TGCGCCAGCAGCTGGGAAAACGGGGACACTGAAGCTTTCTTT

J: TRBJ2-1
V: TRBV27
D: TRBD2
size: once
CDR3: CASSLGVAGNEQFF
DNA: TGTGCCAGCAGTCTCGGGGTAGCGGGGAATGAGCAGTTCTTC

J: TRBJ2-7
V: TRBV5-1
D: -
size: -
CDR3: CASSLANGYEQYF
DNA: TGCGCCAGCAGCTTGGCCAATGGCTACGAGCAGTACTTC

J: TRBJ2-7
V: TRBV19
D: -
size: once
CDR3: CASSPGSYEQYF
DNA: TGTGCCAGTAGTCCGGGGAGCTACGAGCAGTACTTC

J: TRBJ1-1
V: TRBV9
D: TRBD1
size: -
CDR3: CASSPLGQGGAGTEAFF
DNA: TGTGCCAGCAGCCCCCTGGGACAGGGGGGAGCGGGCACTGAAGCTTTCTTT

J: TRBJ2-5
V: TRBV28
D: -
size: -
CDR3: CASSFIGYHGSQETQYF
DNA: TGTGCCAGCAGTTTTATAGGGTACCATGGGTCGCAAGAGACCCAGTACTTC

J: TRBJ2-2
V: TRBV2
D: -
size: -
CDR3: CASSEGRSYTGELFF
DNA: TGTGCCAGCAGTGAAGGCCGAAGCTACACCGGGGAGCTGTTTTTT

J: TRBJ2-1
V: TRBV11-3
D: TRBD2
size: -
CDR3: CASSLRREAPWVNEQFF
DNA: TGTGCCAGCAGCTTACGGCGGGAGGCCCCATGGGTCAATGAGCAGTTCTTC

J: TRBJ1-6
V: TRBV11-2
D: -
size: few
CDR3: CASSLVNPSSPLHF
DNA: TGTGCCAGCAGCTTAGTTAACCCAAGTTCACCCCTCCACTTT

J: TRBJ1-1
V: TRBV11-3
D: TRBD1
size: -
CDR3: CASSLKGQGNTEAFF
DNA: TGTGCCAGCAGCCTCAAGGGACAGGGGAACACTGAAGCTTTCTTT

J: TRBJ2-1
V: TRBV10-3
D: -
size: -
CDR3: CAISGLLAPRFNEQFF
DNA: TGTGCCATCAGTGGCCTACTAGCCCCCCGGTTCAATGAGCAGTTCTTC

J: TRBJ2-7
V: TRBV12-1
D: -
size: -
CDR3: CASSLSGTGRRYEQYF
DNA: TGTGCCAGCAGCTTATCGGGGACAGGGAGACGCTACGAGCAGTACTTC

J: TRBJ2-3
V: TRBV4-2
D: -
size: -
CDR3: CASSPHVASGTQYF
DNA: TGTGCCAGCAGCCCACATGTGGCTTCGGGAACGCAGTATTTT

J: TRBJ2-3
V: TRBV7-6
D: -
size: -
CDR3: CASSLAGAAQYF
DNA: TGTGCCAGCAGCTTAGCGGGGGCAGCGCAGTATTTT

J: TRBJ1-4
V: TRBV27
D: -
size: -
CDR3: CASPPGHLRNEKLFF
DNA: TGTGCCAGCCCCCCGGGACACTTAAGAAATGAAAAACTGTTTTTT

J: TRBJ2-1
V: TRBV7-9
D: -
size: -
CDR3: CASSRGQIYEQFF
DNA: TGTGCCAGCAGCCGCGGTCAGATTTATGAGCAGTTCTTC

J: TRBJ2-5
V: TRBV5-1
D: -
size: -
CDR3: CASGFLPLTGETQYF
DNA: TGCGCCAGCGGCTTCCTTCCTCTCACCGGGGAGACCCAGTACTTC

J: TRBJ1-1
V: TRBV5-6
D: TRBD1
size: -
CDR3: CASSLPGTGEWNTEAFF
DNA: TGTGCCAGCAGCTTGCCCGGGACAGGGGAATGGAACACTGAAGCTTTCTTT

J: TRBJ2-2
V: TRBV7-2
D: TRBD1
size: -
CDR3: CASSPTGGWTGELFF
DNA: TGTGCCAGCAGCCCGACAGGGGGATGGACCGGGGAGCTGTTTTTT